This T cell receptor beta chain was found in a study of CD8 T cells in Susac syndrome. The CDR3 runs 13 residues. Germline V gene sequence: CDR1 LGHDT, CDR2 YNNKEL (reference sequence). Trimming left V 1 base short and J 1 base short, with 5 bases between. This clonotype turned up a few times. TCR beta sequencing was performed on blood CD8+ and CD4+ T cells. Controls were drawn from healthy donors and were matched for age and sex. RNA amounts of roughly 0.45 to 1 ug underwent reverse transcription with random hexamers. TCRdb itself ran the immunoSEQ multiplex PCR reads through MiXCR, one entry per CDR3 protein. Here the sample spans about 110,000 distinct CDR3 sequences, 90% to 96% being singletons.

V and J are TRBV3-1 and TRBJ2-7; D gene ambiguous. Material: CD4+ T cells from PBMCs. The clonotype was recovered from a human donor in good health. The CDR3, as DNA: TGTGCCAGCAGCCAAGGCATTTCCTACGAGCAGTACTTC. Residues: CASSQGISYEQYF.